The text below deals with one T cell receptor beta chain. Its antigen is unidentified. Second-dose intervals of approximately 4 or approximately 12 weeks were pooled. This sample was taken from a study of T cell responses to AZD1222 COVID-19 vaccine. Points from the study as a whole: Spike-specific TCR breadth and depth both grew after two AZD1222 doses. Mapped onto spike, vaccine-associated CD4 TCRs spanned it and were dominant at 160-218 and 743-854.

Per germline, CDR1 KGHDR and CDR2 SFDVKD. V lost 6 bases to trimming and J lost 5 bases, with 10 bases between them. This CDR3 has 13 residues. Clones were sequenced by immunoSEQ multiplex PCR, and TCRdb holds only the in-frame ones, with some missing. The data contain about 140,000 clones, around nine tenths of them singletons. Sequencing was performed on peripheral blood, taken 28 days after the second AZD1222 dose. The gene calls are TRBV24-1 and TRBJ1-5; D might be TRBD1 (5 bases). The TCR sequence derives from an adult who received the AZD1222 COVID-19 vaccine. Here the CDR3 DNA reads TGTGCCACCAGTTACAGGTTCGATCAGCCCCAGCATTTT. It translates to CATSYRFDQPQHF.